This record concerns one TCR beta chain sequence. What it recognizes is unknown. This specimen belongs to a study of PD-1 blockade in classical Hodgkin lymphoma. The study's findings and limits: Some patients began nivolumab under 1 year after ASCT. These patients were excluded from later analyses.

TCRdb's table, derived via immunoSEQ multiplex PCR, lists solely in-frame clones and lacks some. This table holds about 8,500 clones, around 82% found once. The germline CDR1 and CDR2 sequences are MNHEY and SVGAGI. The CDR3 loop spans 11 amino acids. V gave up 8 bases and J gave up 7 bases, with 9 bases separating them. The patients all showed relapse after autologous stem cell transplantation, while their brentuximab vedotin exposure varied. Magnetic negative selection was used to purify CD4+ T cells from thawed PBMCs. This TCR came from a human donor with classical Hodgkin lymphoma. The specimen comprised CD4+ T cells from blood, sampled at baseline. The rearrangement links TRBV6-5 to TRBJ2-1, with TRBD1 as a possible D gene (6 bases). In DNA form, the CDR3 reads TGTGCCAGCTCCCAGGGGAATGAGCAGTTCTTC. Its protein is CASSQGNEQFF.